The source of this T cell receptor (gamma chain) is a study of γδ T cells in repeated Plasmodium falciparum infection. Background on the study: Each infection was followed by sampling at 21 days, plus baseline and some pre-infection draws. General study points: Compared with Australian children, Malian Vdelta2-negative repertoires seemed more clonal, less diverse, less shared.

Comment on this clone: Antigen unknown. TCRdb shows a much larger clone's protein in place of this DNA's translation, and the two differ at residue 12, likely through a read error; the protein shown is translated from the DNA.

The germline gives CDR1 EGSTGY, CDR2 YDSYTSSV. This CDR3 contains 14 residues. TRG and TRD sequences were obtained from every sorted gammadelta sample. TCRdb called clones anew from the multiplex PCR reads with CATT. The table has several thousand gamma-chain clones, about 3.5% seen once. Gammadelta T cells were flow-sorted from PBMC into Vgamma9/Vdelta2+ and Vdelta2-negative populations for bulk analysis. Specimen: gamma-delta T cells from blood. Here the V gene is TRGV4, but the J gene went uncalled. The clonotype originates from a pool of human donors (malaria-infected and uninfected, not separated). CDR3 loop: CATWDGPENYKELF. The DNA of the CDR3 is TGTGCCACCTGGGATGGGCCTGAAAATTATAAGGAACTCTTT.